This record looks at one T cell receptor beta chain sequence and its context. Germline loops: CDR1 GTSNPN, CDR2 SVGIG (reference sequence). CDR3 size: 14 residues. After removal of 2 bases from V and 6 bases from J, the junction contained 9 bases not matched to a gene. The data were taken from a study of vaccination and CD4 T cells after COVID-19. Study as a whole: Every participant had a vaccine, which was either BNT162b2 or mRNA-1273, given in two doses.

TCRdb re-analysed the PCR reads in MiXCR, keeping a single row per CDR3 protein. Of 15,000 to 16,000 distinct CDR3 sequences listed, approximately 72% are singletons. This clonotype was sampled from a human donor who had recovered from COVID-19. The chain recombines TRBV30 with TRBJ1-1; TRBD1 agrees at 7 bases. The specimen comprised CD4+ T cells from blood, sampled after SARS-CoV-2 vaccination. CDR3 amino acids: CAWSTTGRSPEAFF. As DNA, the CDR3 is TGTGCCTGGAGTACGACAGGGAGAAGCCCTGAAGCTTTCTTT.